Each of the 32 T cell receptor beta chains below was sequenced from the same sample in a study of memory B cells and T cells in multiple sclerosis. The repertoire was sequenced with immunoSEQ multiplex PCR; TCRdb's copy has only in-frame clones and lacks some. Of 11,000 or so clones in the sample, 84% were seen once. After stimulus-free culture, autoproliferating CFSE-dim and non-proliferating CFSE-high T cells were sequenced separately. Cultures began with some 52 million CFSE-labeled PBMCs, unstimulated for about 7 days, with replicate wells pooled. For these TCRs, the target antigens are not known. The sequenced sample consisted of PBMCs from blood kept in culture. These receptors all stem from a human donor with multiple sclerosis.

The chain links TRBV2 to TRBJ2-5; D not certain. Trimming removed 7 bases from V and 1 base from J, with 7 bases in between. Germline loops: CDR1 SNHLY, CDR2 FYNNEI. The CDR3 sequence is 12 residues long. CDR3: CASTAVQETQYF. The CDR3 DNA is TGTGCCAGCACGGCGGTCCAAGAGACCCAGTACTTC.

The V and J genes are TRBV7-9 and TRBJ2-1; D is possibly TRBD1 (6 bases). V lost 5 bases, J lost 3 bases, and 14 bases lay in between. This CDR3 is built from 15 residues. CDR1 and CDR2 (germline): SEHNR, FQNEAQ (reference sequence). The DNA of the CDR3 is TGTGCCAGCAGCGATCGGGACACAAACTACAATGAGCAGTTCTTC. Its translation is CASSDRDTNYNEQFF.

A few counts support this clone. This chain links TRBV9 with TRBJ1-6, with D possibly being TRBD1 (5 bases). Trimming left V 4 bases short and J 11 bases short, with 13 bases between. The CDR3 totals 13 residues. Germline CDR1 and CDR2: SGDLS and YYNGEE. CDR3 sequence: CASSPPPGTPLHF. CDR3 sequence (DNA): TGTGCCAGCAGCCCCCCCCCAGGGACACCCCTCCACTTT.

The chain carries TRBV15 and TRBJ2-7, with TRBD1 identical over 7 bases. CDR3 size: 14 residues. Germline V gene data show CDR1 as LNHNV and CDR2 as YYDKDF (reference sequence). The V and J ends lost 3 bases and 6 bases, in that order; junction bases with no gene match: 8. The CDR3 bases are TGTGCCACCAGCAGGGACAGGAAACTCGGCGAGCAGTACTTC. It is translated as CATSRDRKLGEQYF.

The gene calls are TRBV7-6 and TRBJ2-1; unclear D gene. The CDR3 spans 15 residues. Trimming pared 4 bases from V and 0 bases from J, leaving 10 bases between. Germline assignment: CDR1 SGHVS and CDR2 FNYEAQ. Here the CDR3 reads CASSSPLGSYNEQFF. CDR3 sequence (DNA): TGTGCCAGCAGCTCGCCCCTCGGCTCCTACAATGAGCAGTTCTTC.

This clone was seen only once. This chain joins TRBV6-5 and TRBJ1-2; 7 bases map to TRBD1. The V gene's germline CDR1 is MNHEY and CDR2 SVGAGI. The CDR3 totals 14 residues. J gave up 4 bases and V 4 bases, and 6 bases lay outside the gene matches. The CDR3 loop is CASSSGQASYGYTF. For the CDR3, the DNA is TGTGCCAGCAGTTCTGGACAGGCCTCCTATGGCTACACCTTC.

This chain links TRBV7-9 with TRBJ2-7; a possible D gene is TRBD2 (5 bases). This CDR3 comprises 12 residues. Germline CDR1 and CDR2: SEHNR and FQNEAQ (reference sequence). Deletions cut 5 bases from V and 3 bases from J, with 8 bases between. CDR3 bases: TGTGCCAGCAGCCACGAGGGCTACGAGCAGTACTTC. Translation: CASSHEGYEQYF.

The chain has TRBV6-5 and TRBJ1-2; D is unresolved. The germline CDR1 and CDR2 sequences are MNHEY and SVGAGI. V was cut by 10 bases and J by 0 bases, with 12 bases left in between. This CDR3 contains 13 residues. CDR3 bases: TGTGCCACCCGAGGATTCTCTAACTATGGCTACACCTTC. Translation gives CATRGFSNYGYTF.

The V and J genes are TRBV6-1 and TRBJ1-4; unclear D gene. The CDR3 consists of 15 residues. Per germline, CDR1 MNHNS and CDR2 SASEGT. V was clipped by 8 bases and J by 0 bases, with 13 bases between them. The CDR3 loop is CASRQRPSTNEKLFF. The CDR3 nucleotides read TGTGCCAGCCGGCAGAGACCGTCAACTAATGAAAAACTGTTTTTT.

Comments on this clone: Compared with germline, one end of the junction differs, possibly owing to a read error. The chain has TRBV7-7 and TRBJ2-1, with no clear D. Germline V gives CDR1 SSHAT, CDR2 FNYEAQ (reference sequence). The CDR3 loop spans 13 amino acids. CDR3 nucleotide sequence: TGTGCTAGCAGCTTAGCTCGCGCTGGTGAGCAGTTCTTC. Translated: CASSLARAGEQFF.

CDR3 in DNA: TGCGCCAGCAGCTTGGGCCAGGGGGCTAGTGAAAAACTGTTTTTT. Translation gives CASSLGQGASEKLFF. The chain employs TRBV5-1 and TRBJ1-4, with 8 bases aligning to TRBD1. Germline V lookup: CDR1 SGHRS, CDR2 YFSETQ. V lost 0 bases, J lost 7 bases, and 5 bases stayed unmatched. The CDR3 spans 15 residues.

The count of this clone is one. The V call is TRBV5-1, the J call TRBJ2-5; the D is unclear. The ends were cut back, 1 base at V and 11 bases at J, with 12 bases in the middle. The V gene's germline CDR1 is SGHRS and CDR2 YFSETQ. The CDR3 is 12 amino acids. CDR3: CASSLSTVEQYF. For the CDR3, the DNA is TGCGCCAGCAGCTTGAGCACTGTGGAGCAGTACTTC.

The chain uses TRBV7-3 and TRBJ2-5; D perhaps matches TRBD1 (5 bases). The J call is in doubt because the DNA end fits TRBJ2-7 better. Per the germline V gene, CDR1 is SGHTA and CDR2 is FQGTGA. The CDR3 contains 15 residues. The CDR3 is CASSLAPGRSYEQYF. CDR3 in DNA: TGTGCCAGCAGCTTAGCGCCAGGGCGGTCCTACGAGCAGTACTTC.

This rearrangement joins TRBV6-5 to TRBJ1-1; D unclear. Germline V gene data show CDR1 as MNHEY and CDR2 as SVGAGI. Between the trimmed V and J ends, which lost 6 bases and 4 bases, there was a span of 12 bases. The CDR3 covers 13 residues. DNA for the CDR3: TGTGCCAGCAGCATCAACCGCGGCACTGAAGCTTTCTTT. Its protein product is CASSINRGTEAFF.

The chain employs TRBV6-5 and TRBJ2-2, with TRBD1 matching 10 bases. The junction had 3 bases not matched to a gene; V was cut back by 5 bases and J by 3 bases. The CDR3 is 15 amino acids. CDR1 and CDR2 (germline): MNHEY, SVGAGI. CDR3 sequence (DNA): TGTGCCAGCAGTCCCGGGACAGGGGACACCGGGGAGCTGTTTTTT. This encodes CASSPGTGDTGELFF.

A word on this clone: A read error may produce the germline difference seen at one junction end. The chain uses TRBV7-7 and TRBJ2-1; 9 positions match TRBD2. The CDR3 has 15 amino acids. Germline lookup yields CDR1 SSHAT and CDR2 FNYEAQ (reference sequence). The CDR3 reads CASSPSGLASGEQFF. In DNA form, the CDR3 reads TGTGCTAGCAGCCCCTCGGGACTAGCATCGGGTGAGCAGTTCTTC.

Written as DNA, the CDR3 is TGCGCCAGCAGCTTGGATAGGGTGGCCAACATTCAGTACTTC. Protein sequence: CASSLDRVANIQYF. The V call is TRBV5-1, the J call TRBJ2-4; D not resolved. The V and J ends lost 0 bases and 7 bases respectively, with 11 bases between them. Germline CDR1 and CDR2: SGHRS and YFSETQ. The CDR3 consists of 14 residues.

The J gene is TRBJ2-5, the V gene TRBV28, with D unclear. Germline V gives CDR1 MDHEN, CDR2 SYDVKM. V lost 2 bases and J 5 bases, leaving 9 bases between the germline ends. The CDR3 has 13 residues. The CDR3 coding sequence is TGTGCCAGCAGTTTACCCGGGTATGAGACCCAGTACTTC. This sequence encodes CASSLPGYETQYF.

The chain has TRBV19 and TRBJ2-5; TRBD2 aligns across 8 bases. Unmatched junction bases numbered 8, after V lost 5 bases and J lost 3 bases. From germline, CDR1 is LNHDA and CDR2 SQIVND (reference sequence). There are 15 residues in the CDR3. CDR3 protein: CASSVGGGTKETQYF. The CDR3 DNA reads TGTGCCAGTAGTGTCGGCGGGGGGACCAAAGAGACCCAGTACTTC.

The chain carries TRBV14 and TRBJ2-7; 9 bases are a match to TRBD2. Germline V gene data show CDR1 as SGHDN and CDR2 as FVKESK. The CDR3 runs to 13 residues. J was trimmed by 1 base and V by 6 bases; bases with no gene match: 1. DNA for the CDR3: TGTGCCAGCAGGACTAGCGGTTCCTACGAGCAGTACTTC. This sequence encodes CASRTSGSYEQYF. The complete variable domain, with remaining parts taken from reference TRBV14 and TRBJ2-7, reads EAGVTQFPSHSVIEKGQTVTLRCDPISGHDNLYWYRRVMGKEIKFLLHFVKESKQDESGMPNNRFLAERTGGTYSTLKVQPAELEDSGVYFCASRTSGSYEQYFGPGTRLTVT.

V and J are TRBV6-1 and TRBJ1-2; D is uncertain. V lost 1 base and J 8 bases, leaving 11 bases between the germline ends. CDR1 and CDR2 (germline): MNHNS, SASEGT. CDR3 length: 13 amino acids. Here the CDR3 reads CASSEGGTRGYTF. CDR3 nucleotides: TGTGCCAGCAGTGAAGGAGGCACGAGGGGCTACACCTTC.

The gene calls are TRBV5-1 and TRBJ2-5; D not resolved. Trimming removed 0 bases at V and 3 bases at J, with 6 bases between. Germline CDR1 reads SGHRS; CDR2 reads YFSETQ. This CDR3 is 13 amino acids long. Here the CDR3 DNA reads TGCGCCAGCAGCTTGGCGTATGAAGAGACCCAGTACTTC. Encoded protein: CASSLAYEETQYF.

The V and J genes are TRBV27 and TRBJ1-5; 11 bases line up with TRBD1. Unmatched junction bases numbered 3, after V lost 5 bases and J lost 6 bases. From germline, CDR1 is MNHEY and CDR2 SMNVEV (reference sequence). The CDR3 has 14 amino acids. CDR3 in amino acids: CASSGTGGGQPQHF. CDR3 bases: TGTGCCAGCAGTGGGACAGGGGGAGGTCAGCCCCAGCATTTT.

This chain's CDR3 is CASSGTLNWSGANVLTF. CDR3 DNA: TGTGCCAGTTCCGGGACCTTAAATTGGTCCGGGGCCAACGTCCTGACTTTC. The V and J genes are TRBV2 and TRBJ2-6; perhaps D is TRBD1 or TRBD2 (5 bases each). The CDR3 is 17 residues long. The V gene lost 9 bases and the J gene lost 4 bases, with 22 bases spanning the gap. The V gene's germline CDR1 is SNHLY and CDR2 FYNNEI.

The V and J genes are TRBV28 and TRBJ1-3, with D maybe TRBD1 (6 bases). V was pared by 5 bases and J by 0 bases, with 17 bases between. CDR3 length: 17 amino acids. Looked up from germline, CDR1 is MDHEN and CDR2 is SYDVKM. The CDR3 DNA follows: TGTGCCAGCAGTCAGCTTACAGGGAAAGCCTCTGGAAACACCATATATTTT. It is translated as CASSQLTGKASGNTIYF.

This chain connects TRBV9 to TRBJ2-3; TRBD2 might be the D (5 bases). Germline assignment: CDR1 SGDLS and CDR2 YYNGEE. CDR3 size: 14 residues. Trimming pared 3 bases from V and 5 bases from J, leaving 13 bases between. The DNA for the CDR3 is TGTGCCAGCAGCGCTTCTACTAGAGGAGATACGCAGTATTTT. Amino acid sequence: CASSASTRGDTQYF.

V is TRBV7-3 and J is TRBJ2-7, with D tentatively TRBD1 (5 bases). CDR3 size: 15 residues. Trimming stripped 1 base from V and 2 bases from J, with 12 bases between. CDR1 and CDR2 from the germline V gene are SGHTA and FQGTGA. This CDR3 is CASSLMVGQPYEQYF. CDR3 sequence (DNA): TGTGCCAGCAGCTTAATGGTGGGGCAGCCCTACGAGCAGTACTTC.

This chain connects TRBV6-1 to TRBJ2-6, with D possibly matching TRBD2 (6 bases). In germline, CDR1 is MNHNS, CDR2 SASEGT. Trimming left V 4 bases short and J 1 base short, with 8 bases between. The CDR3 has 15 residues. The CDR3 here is CASSGGLSGANVLTF. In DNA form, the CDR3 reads TGTGCCAGCAGTGGGGGACTTTCTGGGGCCAACGTCCTGACTTTC.

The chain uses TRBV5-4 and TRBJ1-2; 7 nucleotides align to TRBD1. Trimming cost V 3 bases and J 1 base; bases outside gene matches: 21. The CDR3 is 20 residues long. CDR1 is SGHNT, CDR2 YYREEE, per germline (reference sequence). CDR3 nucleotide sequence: TGTGCCAGCAGCTGGTCTCCAATGGGTCAGGTGCAGGGGGGTAACTATGGCTACACCTTC. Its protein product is CASSWSPMGQVQGGNYGYTF.

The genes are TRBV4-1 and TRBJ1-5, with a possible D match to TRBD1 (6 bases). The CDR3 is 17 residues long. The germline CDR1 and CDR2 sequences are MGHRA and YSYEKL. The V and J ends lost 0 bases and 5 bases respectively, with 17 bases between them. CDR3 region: CASSQDFGTGRYQPQHF. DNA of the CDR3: TGCGCCAGCAGCCAAGATTTCGGTACAGGGCGATATCAGCCCCAGCATTTT.

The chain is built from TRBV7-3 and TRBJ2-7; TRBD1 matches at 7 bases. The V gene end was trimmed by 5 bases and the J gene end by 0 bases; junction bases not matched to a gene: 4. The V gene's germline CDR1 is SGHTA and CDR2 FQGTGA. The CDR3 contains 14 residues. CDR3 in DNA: TGTGCCAGCAGCCCGGACAGGAACTCCTACGAGCAGTACTTC. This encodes CASSPDRNSYEQYF.

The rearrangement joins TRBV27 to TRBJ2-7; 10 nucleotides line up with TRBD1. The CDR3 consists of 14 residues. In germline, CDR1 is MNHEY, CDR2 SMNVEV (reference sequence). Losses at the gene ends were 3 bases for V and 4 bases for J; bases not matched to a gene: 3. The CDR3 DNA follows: TGTGCCAGCAGTTTTGGACAGGGGGTTTACGAGCAGTACTTC. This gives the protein CASSFGQGVYEQYF.